This TCR beta chain was documented in a study of blood T cell repertoires in COVID-19. Study details: Sites in the United States, Italy and Spain provided acute and convalescent COVID-19 samples. PBMCs, B-cell-depleted T cells, or T cells were the source of the cDNA or gDNA that made up the material.

Per the authors' pipeline: Amplified reference gene primers provided the basis for estimating nucleated cell counts. TCRdb's copy holds only in-frame clones and misses some; the assay was immunoSEQ multiplex PCR. V, J and clone size are those of that table, while D and trimming were read from the DNA. The data show approximately 260,000 clones, under 85% seen once. The CDR3 contains 15 residues. The germline V and J ends were trimmed by 2 bases and 8 bases, with 15 bases remaining between them. Germline V gene lookup returns CDR1 MNHNS and CDR2 SASEGT. This TCR was recovered from a woman between 35 and 50 years old with active or convalescent COVID-19. Material: peripheral blood. The chain uses TRBV6-1 and TRBJ1-4; D is unresolved. CDR3 protein: CASSETIDNREKLFF. In nucleotides, the CDR3 is TGTGCCAGCAGTGAAACGATCGACAATCGGGAAAAACTGTTTTTT.